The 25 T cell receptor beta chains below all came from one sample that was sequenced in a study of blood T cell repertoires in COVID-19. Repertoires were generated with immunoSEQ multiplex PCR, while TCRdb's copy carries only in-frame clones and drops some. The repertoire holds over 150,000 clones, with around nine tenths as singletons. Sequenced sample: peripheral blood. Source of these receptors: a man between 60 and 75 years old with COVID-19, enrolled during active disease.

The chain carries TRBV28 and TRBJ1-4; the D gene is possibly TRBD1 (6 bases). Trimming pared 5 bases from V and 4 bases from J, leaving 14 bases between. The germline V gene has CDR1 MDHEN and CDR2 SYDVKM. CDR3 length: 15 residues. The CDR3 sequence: CASSIQQGINEKLFF. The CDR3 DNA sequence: TGTGCCAGCAGTATTCAACAGGGTATTAATGAAAAACTGTTTTTT.

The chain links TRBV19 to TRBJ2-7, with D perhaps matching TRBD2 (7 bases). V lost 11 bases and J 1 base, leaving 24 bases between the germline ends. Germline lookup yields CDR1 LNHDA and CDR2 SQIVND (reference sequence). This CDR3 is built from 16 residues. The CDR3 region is CACCWVGGGGSYEQYF. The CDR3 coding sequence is TGTGCCTGTTGTTGGGTGGGGGGGGGCGGGTCCTACGAGCAGTACTTC.

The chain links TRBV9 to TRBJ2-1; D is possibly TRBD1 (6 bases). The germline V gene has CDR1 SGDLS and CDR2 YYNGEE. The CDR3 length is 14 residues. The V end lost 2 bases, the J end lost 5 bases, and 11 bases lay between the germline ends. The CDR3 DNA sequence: TGTGCCAGCAGCGTGCAGGGGTTAAACAATGAGCAGTTCTTC. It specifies CASSVQGLNNEQFF.

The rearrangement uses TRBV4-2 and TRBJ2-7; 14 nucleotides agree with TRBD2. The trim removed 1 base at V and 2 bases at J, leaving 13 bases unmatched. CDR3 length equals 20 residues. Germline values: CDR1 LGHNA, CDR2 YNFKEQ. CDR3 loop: CASSQGLGLAGGRVTYEQYF. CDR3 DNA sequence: TGTGCCAGCAGCCAAGGCCTCGGACTAGCGGGAGGCCGCGTAACCTACGAGCAGTACTTC.

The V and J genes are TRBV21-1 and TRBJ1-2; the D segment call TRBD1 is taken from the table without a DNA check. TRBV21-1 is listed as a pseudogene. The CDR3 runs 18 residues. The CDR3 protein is CASSKSWERDRGDYGYTF. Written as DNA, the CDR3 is TGTGCCAGCAGCAAGTCGTGGGAGCGGGACAGGGGGGACTATGGCTACACCTTC.

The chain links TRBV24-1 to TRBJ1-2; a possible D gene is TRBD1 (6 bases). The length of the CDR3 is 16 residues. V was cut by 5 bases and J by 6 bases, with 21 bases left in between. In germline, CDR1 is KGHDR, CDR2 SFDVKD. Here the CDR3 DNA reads TGTGCCACCAGTGGTGTCAGGGGATCTGAGGTCGATGGCTACACCTTC. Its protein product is CATSGVRGSEVDGYTF.

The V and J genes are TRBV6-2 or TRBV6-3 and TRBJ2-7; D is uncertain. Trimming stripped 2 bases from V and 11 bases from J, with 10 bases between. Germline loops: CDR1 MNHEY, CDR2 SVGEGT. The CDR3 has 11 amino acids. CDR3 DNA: TGTGCCAGCAGTTACCCCCTTGAGGAGTACTTC. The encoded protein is CASSYPLEEYF.

In DNA form, the CDR3 reads TGCGCCAGCAGCTTGGCCTTGTCTGGCAGGGGTTACGAGCAGTACTTC. This gives the protein CASSLALSGRGYEQYF. The rearrangement links TRBV5-1 to TRBJ2-7; TRBD1 might be the D (6 bases). Germline CDR1 is SGHRS and CDR2 is YFSETQ. The V end lost 0 bases, the J end lost 4 bases, and 17 bases lay between the germline ends. The CDR3 totals 16 residues.

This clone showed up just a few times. The CDR3 spells CASSQRDRGPGGYTF. DNA for the CDR3: TGCGCCAGCAGCCAGAGGGACAGGGGGCCGGGAGGCTACACCTTC. The chain couples TRBV4-1 to TRBJ1-2, with TRBD1 matching 12 bases. CDR3 length equals 15 residues. Germline trimming cut 3 bases from V and 8 bases from J; bases unmatched to any gene: 7. The germline gives CDR1 MGHRA, CDR2 YSYEKL.

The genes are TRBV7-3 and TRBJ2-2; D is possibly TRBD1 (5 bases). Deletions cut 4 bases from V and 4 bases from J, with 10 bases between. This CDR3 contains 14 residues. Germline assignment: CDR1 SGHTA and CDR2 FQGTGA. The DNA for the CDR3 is TGTGCCAGCAGCTCCGACAGTACCACCGGGGAGCTGTTTTTT. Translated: CASSSDSTTGELFF.

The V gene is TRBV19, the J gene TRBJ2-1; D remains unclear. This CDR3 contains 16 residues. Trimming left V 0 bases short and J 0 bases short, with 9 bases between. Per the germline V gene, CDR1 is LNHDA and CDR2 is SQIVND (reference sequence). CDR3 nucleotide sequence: TGTGCCAGTAGTATAGAGCGTATAAGCTCCTACAATGAGCAGTTCTTC. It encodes CASSIERISSYNEQFF.

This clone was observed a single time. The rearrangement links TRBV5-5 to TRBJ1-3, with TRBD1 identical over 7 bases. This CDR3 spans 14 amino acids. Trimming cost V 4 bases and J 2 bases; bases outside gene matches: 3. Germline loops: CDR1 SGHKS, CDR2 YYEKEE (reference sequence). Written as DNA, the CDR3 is TGTGCCAGCAGCCGACAGGGTCCTGGAAACACCATATATTTT. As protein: CASSRQGPGNTIYF.

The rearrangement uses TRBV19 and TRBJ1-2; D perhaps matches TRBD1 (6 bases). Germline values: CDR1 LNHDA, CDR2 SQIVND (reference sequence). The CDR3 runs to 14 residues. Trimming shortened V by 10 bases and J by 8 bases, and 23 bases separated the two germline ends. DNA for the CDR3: TGTGCCACCTTACCAATGACAGGCCGAGGAGGCTACACCTTC. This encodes CATLPMTGRGGYTF.

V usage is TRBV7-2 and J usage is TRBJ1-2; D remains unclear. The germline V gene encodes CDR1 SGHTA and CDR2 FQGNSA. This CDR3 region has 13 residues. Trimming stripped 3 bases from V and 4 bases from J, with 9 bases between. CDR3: CASSFGRVYGYTF. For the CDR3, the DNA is TGTGCCAGCAGCTTTGGGAGGGTCTATGGCTACACCTTC.

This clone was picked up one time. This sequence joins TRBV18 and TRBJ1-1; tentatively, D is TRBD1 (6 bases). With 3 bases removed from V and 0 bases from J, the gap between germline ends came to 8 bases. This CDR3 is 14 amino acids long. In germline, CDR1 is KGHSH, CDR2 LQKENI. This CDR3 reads CASSPDSLNTEAFF. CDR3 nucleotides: TGTGCCAGCTCACCGGACAGCCTGAACACTGAAGCTTTCTTT.

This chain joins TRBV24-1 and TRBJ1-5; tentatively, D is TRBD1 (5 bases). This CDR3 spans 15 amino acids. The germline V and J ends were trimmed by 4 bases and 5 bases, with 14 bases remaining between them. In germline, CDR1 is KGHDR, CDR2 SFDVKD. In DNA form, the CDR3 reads TGTGCCACCAGTGAGGCGGCAGTCAGGGATCAGCCCCAGCATTTT. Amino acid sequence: CATSEAAVRDQPQHF.

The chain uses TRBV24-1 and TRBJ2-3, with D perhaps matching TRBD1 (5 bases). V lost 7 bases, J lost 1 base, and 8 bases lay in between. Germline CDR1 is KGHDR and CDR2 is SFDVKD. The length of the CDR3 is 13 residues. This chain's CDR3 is CATRGAGTDTQYF. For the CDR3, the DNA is TGTGCCACCAGAGGGGCGGGCACAGATACGCAGTATTTT.

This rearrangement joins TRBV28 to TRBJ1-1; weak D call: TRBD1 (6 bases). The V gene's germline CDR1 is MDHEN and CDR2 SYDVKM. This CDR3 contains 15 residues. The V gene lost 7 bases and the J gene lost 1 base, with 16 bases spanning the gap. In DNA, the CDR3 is TGTGCCAGCACAAACTGGGCAGGGGAGAACACTGAAGCTTTCTTT. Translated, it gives CASTNWAGENTEAFF.

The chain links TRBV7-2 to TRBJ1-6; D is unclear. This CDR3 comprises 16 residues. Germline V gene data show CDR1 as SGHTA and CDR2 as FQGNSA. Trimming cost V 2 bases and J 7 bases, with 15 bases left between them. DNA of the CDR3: TGTGCCAGCAGCTTATCCGGGGATTTGCGCAATTCACCCCTCCACTTT. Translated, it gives CASSLSGDLRNSPLHF.

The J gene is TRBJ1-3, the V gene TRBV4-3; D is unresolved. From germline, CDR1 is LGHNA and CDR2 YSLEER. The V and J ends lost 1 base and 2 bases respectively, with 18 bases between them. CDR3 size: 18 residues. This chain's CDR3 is CASSQAWGGSDPGNTIYF. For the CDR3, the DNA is TGCGCCAGCAGCCAAGCTTGGGGAGGGAGCGATCCTGGAAACACCATATATTTT.

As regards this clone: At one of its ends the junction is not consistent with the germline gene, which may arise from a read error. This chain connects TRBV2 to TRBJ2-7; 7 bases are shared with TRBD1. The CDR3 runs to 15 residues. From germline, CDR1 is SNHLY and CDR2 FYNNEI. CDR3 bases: TGTGCCAGCAGAGAAGACAGGGACACAACCTACGAGCAGTACTTC. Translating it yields CASREDRDTTYEQYF.

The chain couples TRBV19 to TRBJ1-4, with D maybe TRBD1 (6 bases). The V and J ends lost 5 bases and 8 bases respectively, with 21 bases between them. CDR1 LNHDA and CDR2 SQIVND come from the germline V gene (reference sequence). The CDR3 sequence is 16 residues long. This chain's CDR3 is CASSLYLREGGEKLFF. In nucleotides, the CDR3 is TGTGCCAGTAGTCTGTACCTCCGGGAGGGGGGGGAAAAACTGTTTTTT.

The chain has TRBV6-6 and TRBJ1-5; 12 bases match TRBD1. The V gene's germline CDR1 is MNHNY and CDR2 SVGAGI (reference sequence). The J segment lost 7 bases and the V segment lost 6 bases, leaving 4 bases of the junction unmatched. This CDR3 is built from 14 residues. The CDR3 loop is CASRGQGASQPQHF. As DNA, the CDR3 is TGTGCCAGCAGGGGACAGGGGGCGAGCCAGCCCCAGCATTTT.

CDR3: CSGTGTGYQETQYF. The DNA for the CDR3 is TGCAGCGGTACCGGGACAGGATACCAAGAGACCCAGTACTTC. The chain has TRBV29-1 and TRBJ2-5; 8 bases line up with TRBD1. V shed 7 bases, J shed 0 bases, and the junction held 7 bases outside the gene matches. CDR3 length: 14 residues. Germline V gene sequence: CDR1 SQVTM, CDR2 ANQGSEA.

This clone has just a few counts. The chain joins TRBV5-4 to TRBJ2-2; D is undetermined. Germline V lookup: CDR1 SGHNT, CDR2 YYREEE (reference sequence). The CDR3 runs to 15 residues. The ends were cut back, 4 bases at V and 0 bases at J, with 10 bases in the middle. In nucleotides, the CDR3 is TGTGCCAGCAGCAAGGCCAGCGCGAACACCGGGGAGCTGTTTTTT. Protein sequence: CASSKASANTGELFF.